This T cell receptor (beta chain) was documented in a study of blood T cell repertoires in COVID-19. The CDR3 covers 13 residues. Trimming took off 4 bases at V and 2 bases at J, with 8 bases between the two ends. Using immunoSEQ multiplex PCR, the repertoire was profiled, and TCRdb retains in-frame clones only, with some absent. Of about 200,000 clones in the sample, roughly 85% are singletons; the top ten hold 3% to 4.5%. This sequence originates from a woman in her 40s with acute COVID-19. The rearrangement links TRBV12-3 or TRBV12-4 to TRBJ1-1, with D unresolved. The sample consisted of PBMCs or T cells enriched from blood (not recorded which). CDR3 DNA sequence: TGTGCCAGCAGTTCGAATCTAAACACTGAAGCTTTCTTT. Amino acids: CASSSNLNTEAFF.